These 28 T cell receptor beta chains were sequenced from one sample in a study of T cells in Graves' hyperthyroidism and ophthalmopathy. TCR beta CDR3 sequences were amplified from RNA transcripts. A set of HTBI primers served as the primers for a first-round RT-PCR of the TCR CDR3. Via MiXCR, TCRdb re-called the multiplex PCR reads, giving one row per CDR3 protein. The sample has a few hundred thousand distinct CDR3 sequences, approximately 14% seen once. The sample was blood. These receptor sequences come from a woman in her 30s with Graves' hyperthyroidism.

V is TRBV10-3 and J is TRBJ2-5; D is uncertain. The CDR3 is 13 residues long. CDR1 is ENHRY, CDR2 SYGVKD, per germline. V was cut by 3 bases and J by 2 bases, with 7 bases left in between. DNA of the CDR3: TGTGCCATCAGTGATAGCACGCAAGAGACCCAGTACTTC. It encodes CAISDSTQETQYF.

This clonotype has at least ten counts. The rearrangement uses TRBV12-3 or TRBV12-4 and TRBJ2-6, with D maybe TRBD2 (6 bases). This CDR3 is 16 amino acids long. V was shortened by 5 bases and J by 3 bases, with 14 bases between the two germline ends. CDR3 in DNA: TGTGCCAGCAGTAGGGACTTGGTTGGTGGGGCCAACGTCCTGACTTTC. The encoded protein is CASSRDLVGGANVLTF.

The chain recombines TRBV15 with TRBJ1-1; D not certain. V was pared by 0 bases and J by 0 bases, with 14 bases between. The CDR3 totals 17 residues. Germline assignment: CDR1 LNHNV and CDR2 YYDKDF (reference sequence). The CDR3 region has the DNA TGTGCCACCAGCAGAGAGCCCCCCGGCAGTATGAACACTGAAGCTTTCTTT. This translates into CATSREPPGSMNTEAFF.

In its sample, this clonotype was seen a few times. This chain links TRBV6-4 with TRBJ1-5, with D possibly TRBD1 on 6 matching bases. Germline CDR1 and CDR2: MRHNA and SNTAGT. The CDR3 extends over 14 amino acids. V lost 5 bases to trimming and J lost 4 bases, with 12 bases between them. CDR3 in DNA: TGTGCCAGCAGTCACAGGGCTGGGAATCAGCCCCAGCATTTT. Its protein product is CASSHRAGNQPQHF.

This clonotype was seen repeatedly, ten times or more. The rearrangement joins TRBV20-1 to TRBJ2-1; 9 bases line up with TRBD1. Germline trimming cut 0 bases from V and 3 bases from J; bases unmatched to any gene: 6. CDR1 and CDR2 (germline): DFQATT, SNEGSKA (reference sequence). The CDR3 spans 16 residues. The CDR3, as DNA: TGCAGTGCTAGAGATCCCGGGACAGGGTTCTACAATGAGCAGTTCTTC. This gives the protein CSARDPGTGFYNEQFF.

This clonotype showed up many times. V gene TRBV30 combines with J gene TRBJ2-1; tentatively, D is TRBD1 (5 bases). Germline V gene sequence: CDR1 GTSNPN, CDR2 SVGIG (reference sequence). Trimming removed 3 bases at V and 2 bases at J, with 8 bases between. This CDR3 is built from 13 residues. The CDR3 reads CAWRGAAYNEQFF. In DNA form, the CDR3 reads TGTGCCTGGAGAGGGGCGGCCTACAATGAGCAGTTCTTC.

At least ten counts were recorded for this clonotype. The CDR3 nucleotides are TGTGCCAGCAGTTACTACTGGGGGGCACCGAACACCGGGGAGCTGTTTTTT. Amino acid sequence: CASSYYWGAPNTGELFF. The chain is built from TRBV6-5 and TRBJ2-2; D is tentatively TRBD1 or TRBD2 (6 bases each). The CDR3 is made up of 17 amino acids. CDR1 is MNHEY, CDR2 SVGAGI, per germline. V lost 1 base, J lost 0 bases, and 12 bases lay in between.

Only a few counts were recorded for this clonotype. V usage is TRBV3-1 and J usage is TRBJ2-7; D not certain. Germline CDR1 LGHDT, CDR2 YNNKEL (reference sequence). Trimming shortened V by 0 bases and J by 6 bases, and 15 bases separated the two germline ends. There are 15 residues in the CDR3. The CDR3 nucleotides read TGTGCCAGCAGCCAAGAGTGGCTCCCGAGTAGCGAGCAGTACTTC. Its protein is CASSQEWLPSSEQYF.

This clonotype was seen many times. The chain recombines TRBV10-3 with TRBJ2-1, with 9 nucleotides matching TRBD2. The CDR3 is made up of 18 amino acids. V gave up 0 bases and J gave up 1 base; unmatched junction bases: 7. Germline values: CDR1 ENHRY, CDR2 SYGVKD. CDR3 nucleotide sequence: TGTGCCATCAGTGAGTCGAACTCGGCGGGAGGGTCCTACAATGAGCAGTTCTTC. It yields the protein CAISESNSAGGSYNEQFF.

This clonotype has ten or more counts. The gene calls are TRBV28 and TRBJ2-3, with 12 bases identical to TRBD2. The junction had 2 bases not matched to a gene; V was cut back by 2 bases and J by 2 bases. The CDR3 has 16 amino acids. Germline CDR1 MDHEN, CDR2 SYDVKM. The CDR3 nucleotides are TGTGCCAGCAGTTTACCTAGCGGGAGGGCCACAGATACGCAGTATTTT. Translating gives CASSLPSGRATDTQYF.

There are a few counts of this clonotype. V and J are TRBV10-2 and TRBJ1-5; D is unresolved. The V and J ends lost 0 bases and 1 base respectively, with 10 bases between them. CDR1 WSHSY and CDR2 SAAADI come from the germline V gene. The CDR3 runs 16 residues. This CDR3 is CASSESSGTSNQPQHF. CDR3 coding DNA: TGCGCCAGCAGTGAGTCGTCCGGTACGAGCAATCAGCCCCAGCATTTT.

This rearrangement joins TRBV5-4 to TRBJ2-2, with TRBD1 as a possible D gene (6 bases). The V and J ends lost 5 bases and 5 bases respectively, with 10 bases between them. In germline, CDR1 is SGHNT, CDR2 YYREEE (reference sequence). The CDR3 spans 13 residues. The CDR3 DNA reads TGTGCCAGCAGGCCCGACAGGACCGGGGAGCTGTTTTTT. This encodes CASRPDRTGELFF.

The rearrangement joins TRBV18 to TRBJ2-7; TRBD1 aligns across 7 bases. Trimming took 3 bases from V and 7 from J; bases not matched to a gene: 9. Germline V gene data show CDR1 as KGHSH and CDR2 as LQKENI. The CDR3 is made up of 14 amino acids. CDR3 nucleotide sequence: TGTGCCAGCTCACCCAGGACAGGCCCGGGGGAGCAGTACTTC. Its translation: CASSPRTGPGEQYF.

This clonotype was detected many times. V usage is TRBV7-9 and J usage is TRBJ1-1; D gene ambiguous. The CDR3 is 15 residues long. Between the trimmed V and J ends, which lost 1 base and 4 bases, there was a span of 13 bases. Germline assignment: CDR1 SEHNR and CDR2 FQNEAQ (reference sequence). DNA for the CDR3: TGTGCCAGCAGCTTAGTCGCCTTTCATGGCACTGAAGCTTTCTTT. Translated: CASSLVAFHGTEAFF.

At least ten counts were recorded for this clonotype. The chain recombines TRBV7-2 with TRBJ2-7; D call uncertain. This CDR3 is 14 amino acids long. The ends were cut back, 3 bases at V and 2 bases at J, with 11 bases in the middle. Germline V gives CDR1 SGHTA, CDR2 FQGNSA. CDR3 nucleotides: TGTGCCAGCAGCTTGTCAGTACTGGCCTACGAGCAGTACTTC. Its protein product is CASSLSVLAYEQYF.

There are many counts of this clonotype. The chain uses TRBV2 and TRBJ2-3; 10 positions match TRBD1. This CDR3 is 16 amino acids long. J lost 4 bases, V lost 5 bases, and 9 bases had no gene match. CDR1 is SNHLY and CDR2 is FYNNEI in the germline V gene. The CDR3 coding sequence is TGTGCCAGCAGTCGGGACAGGGGATCTTGGTCAGATACGCAGTATTTT. Residues: CASSRDRGSWSDTQYF.

This clonotype has a count of ten or more. The chain combines TRBV5-6 with TRBJ2-7; TRBD1 aligns across 8 bases. Germline V gene data show CDR1 as SGHDT and CDR2 as YYEEEE. The CDR3 is made up of 14 amino acids. Trimming took 4 bases from V and 0 from J; bases not matched to a gene: 3. The CDR3 DNA is TGTGCCAGCAGCCGGACAGGGCGCTCCTACGAGCAGTACTTC. It specifies CASSRTGRSYEQYF. Based on the CDR3 plus reference TRBV5-6 and TRBJ2-7, the full variable domain is DAGVTQSPTHLIKTRGQQVTLRCSPKSGHDTVSWYQQALGQGPQFIFQYYEEEERQRGNFPDRFSGHQFPNYSSELNVNALLLGDSALYLCASSRTGRSYEQYFGPGTRLTVT.

This clonotype occurred many times. V gene TRBV20-1 combines with J gene TRBJ2-7; 9 nucleotides align to TRBD2. The CDR3 spans 13 residues. Germline loops: CDR1 DFQATT, CDR2 SNEGSKA (reference sequence). J gave up 4 bases and V 5 bases, and 6 bases lay outside the gene matches. The DNA for the CDR3 is TGCAGTGCTTCCGGGACTAGCCCATACGAGCAGTACTTC. It yields the protein CSASGTSPYEQYF.

A few counts support this clonotype. The chain combines TRBV29-1 with TRBJ1-4, with D hard to call. CDR1 and CDR2 (germline): SQVTM, ANQGSEA. The CDR3 runs 14 residues. Trimming left V 7 bases short and J 0 bases short, with 12 bases between. The CDR3 coding sequence is TGCAGCGCCCCGGACTCTGCAACTAATGAAAAACTGTTTTTT. This sequence encodes CSAPDSATNEKLFF.

The rearrangement joins TRBV13 to TRBJ2-1; 10 bases map to TRBD2. V lost 5 bases and J lost 4; bases outside the gene matches: 8. From germline, CDR1 is PRHDT and CDR2 FYEKMQ (reference sequence). CDR3 length: 16 amino acids. The CDR3 spells CASSIRLAGPYNEQFF. CDR3 coding DNA: TGTGCCAGCAGCATCAGACTAGCGGGCCCTTACAATGAGCAGTTCTTC. The full variable domain, its missing parts supplied by reference TRBV13 and TRBJ2-1, is AAGVIQSPRHLIKEKRETATLKCYPIPRHDTVYWYQQGPGQDPQFLISFYEKMQSDKGSIPDRFSAQQFSDYHSELNMSSLELGDSALYFCASSIRLAGPYNEQFFGPGTRLTVL.

In its sample, this clonotype was seen many times. J is TRBJ2-1 and V is TRBV12-3 or TRBV12-4; 7 nucleotides agree with TRBD1. Unmatched junction bases numbered 9, after V lost 4 bases and J lost 6 bases. There are 15 residues in the CDR3. DNA of the CDR3: TGTGCCAGCAGTTCGACAGGGTCCAGCCTCAATGAGCAGTTCTTC. Its protein product is CASSSTGSSLNEQFF.

This clonotype was seen at least ten times. V usage is TRBV9 and J usage is TRBJ2-2; 14 nucleotides align to TRBD2. Per germline, CDR1 SGDLS and CDR2 YYNGEE. CDR3 length equals 15 residues. V was pared by 6 bases and J by 6 bases, with 4 bases of the junction left unmatched. The CDR3: CASKGTSGSSGELFF. The CDR3 region has the DNA TGTGCCAGCAAGGGGACTAGCGGGAGTTCCGGGGAGCTGTTTTTT.

Remarks on this clonotype: A much larger clone lies a single base off, so this may be a read error. This chain's CDR3 is CAWGWEPSYNEQYF. For the CDR3, the DNA is TGTGCCTGGGGGTGGGAGCCGTCCTACAATGAGCAGTACTTC. This sequence joins TRBV30 and TRBJ2-1, with a tentative D call TRBD2 (5 bases). The tail of the sequence fits TRBJ2-7 better, so the J call may be wrong. The CDR3 is made up of 14 amino acids. Germline CDR1 reads GTSNPN; CDR2 reads SVGIG (reference sequence).

The CDR3 loop reads CASSYYPENEQYF. The CDR3 DNA follows: TGTGCCAGCAGTTACTATCCAGAGAACGAGCAGTACTTC. The chain links TRBV6-6 to TRBJ2-7; D gene uncertain. V shed 1 base and J shed 5 bases, with 9 bases lying between them. Per germline, CDR1 MNHNY and CDR2 SVGAGI (reference sequence). The CDR3 runs to 13 residues.

This clonotype has ten or more counts. The chain is built from TRBV5-1 and TRBJ1-1; D unclear. The CDR3 has 13 residues. The V gene lost 3 bases and the J gene lost 2 bases, with 8 bases spanning the gap. The germline V gene has CDR1 SGHRS and CDR2 YFSETQ. In DNA form, the CDR3 reads TGCGCCAGCAGCTCCCCAGGAAACACTGAAGCTTTCTTT. It specifies CASSSPGNTEAFF.

In its sample, this clonotype was seen many times. CDR3 sequence (DNA): TGTGCCAGCAGCCAGGAAGGACGCTCTAGCACAGATACGCAGTATTTT. This codes for CASSQEGRSSTDTQYF. This chain joins TRBV3-1 and TRBJ2-3; D is undetermined. Looked up from germline, CDR1 is LGHDT and CDR2 is YNNKEL (reference sequence). The V end lost 3 bases, the J end lost 0 bases, and 13 bases lay between the germline ends. The CDR3 has 16 amino acids.

This clonotype was seen more than once but under ten times. Here the CDR3 reads CASSIGQGEYEQYF. CDR3 DNA: TGTGCCAGCAGCATCGGACAGGGGGAATACGAGCAGTACTTC. This chain uses TRBV9 with TRBJ2-7; 10 nucleotides agree with TRBD1. The junction had 5 bases not matched to a gene; V was cut back by 4 bases and J by 4 bases. The CDR3 has 14 residues. Germline CDR1 SGDLS, CDR2 YYNGEE.

This clonotype occurred a few times. V is TRBV19 and J is TRBJ2-7, with TRBD2 matching over 7 bases. The CDR3 totals 15 residues. V lost 6 bases, J lost 4 bases, and 12 bases stayed unmatched. Germline CDR1 LNHDA, CDR2 SQIVND (reference sequence). In DNA, the CDR3 is TGTGCCAGTAGAACCGAGGCTAGCGGATGGTACGAGCAGTACTTC. As protein: CASRTEASGWYEQYF. Full variable domain (missing parts from reference TRBV19 and TRBJ2-7): DGGITQSPKYLFRKEGQNVTLSCEQNLNHDAMYWYRQDPGQGLRLIYYSQIVNDFQKGDIAEGYSVSREKKESFPLTVTSAQKNPTAFYLCASRTEASGWYEQYFGPGTRLTVT.